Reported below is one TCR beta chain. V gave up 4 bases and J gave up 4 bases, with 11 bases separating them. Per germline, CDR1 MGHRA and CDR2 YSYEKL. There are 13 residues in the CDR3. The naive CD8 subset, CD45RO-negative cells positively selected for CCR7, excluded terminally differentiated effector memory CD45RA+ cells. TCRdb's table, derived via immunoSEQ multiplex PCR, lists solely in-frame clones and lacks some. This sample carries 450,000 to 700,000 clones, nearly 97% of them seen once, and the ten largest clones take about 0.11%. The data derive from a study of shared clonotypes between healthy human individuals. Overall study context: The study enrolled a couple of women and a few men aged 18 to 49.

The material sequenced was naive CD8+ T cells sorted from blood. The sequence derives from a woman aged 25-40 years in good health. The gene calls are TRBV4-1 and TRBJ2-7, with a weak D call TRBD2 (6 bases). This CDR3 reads CASSLEAGYEQYF. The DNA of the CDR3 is TGCGCCAGCAGCCTCGAGGCGGGATACGAGCAGTACTTC.